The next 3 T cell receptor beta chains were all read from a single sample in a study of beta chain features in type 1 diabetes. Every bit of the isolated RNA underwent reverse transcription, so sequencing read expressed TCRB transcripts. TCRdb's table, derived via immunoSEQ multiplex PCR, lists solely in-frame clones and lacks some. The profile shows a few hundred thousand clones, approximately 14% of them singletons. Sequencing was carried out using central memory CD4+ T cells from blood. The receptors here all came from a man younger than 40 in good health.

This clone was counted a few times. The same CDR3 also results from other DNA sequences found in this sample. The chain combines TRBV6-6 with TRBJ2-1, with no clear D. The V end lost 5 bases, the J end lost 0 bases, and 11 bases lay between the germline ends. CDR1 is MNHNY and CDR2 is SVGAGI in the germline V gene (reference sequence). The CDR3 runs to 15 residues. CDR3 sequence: CASSKQGASYNEQFF. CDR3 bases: TGTGCCAGCAGTAAACAAGGTGCCTCCTACAATGAGCAGTTCTTC.

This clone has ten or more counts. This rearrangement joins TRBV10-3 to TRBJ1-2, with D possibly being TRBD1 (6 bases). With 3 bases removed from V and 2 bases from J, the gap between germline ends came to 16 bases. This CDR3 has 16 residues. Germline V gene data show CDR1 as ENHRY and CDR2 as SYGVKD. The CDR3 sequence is CAISDARRGVNYGYTF. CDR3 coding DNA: TGTGCCATCAGTGACGCCCGCAGGGGAGTAAACTATGGCTACACCTTC.

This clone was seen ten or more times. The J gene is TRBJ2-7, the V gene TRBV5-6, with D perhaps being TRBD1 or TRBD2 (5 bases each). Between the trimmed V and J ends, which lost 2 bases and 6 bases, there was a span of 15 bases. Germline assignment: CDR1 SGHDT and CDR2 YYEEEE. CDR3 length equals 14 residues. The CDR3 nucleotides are TGTGCCAGCAGCTTAGCCGGGACCCGCGGCGAGCAGTACTTC. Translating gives CASSLAGTRGEQYF.